Listed below are T cell receptor beta chains from one sample, sequenced in a study of regulatory T cells in long-lasting Graves disease. Each CDR3 protein gets one entry after TCRdb re-called the multiplex PCR reads with MiXCR. The sample holds a few hundred thousand distinct CDR3 sequences, 12% seen once. These records were also assigned to another study, of T cells in Graves' hyperthyroidism and ophthalmopathy.

This specimen consisted of peripheral blood mononuclear cells (PBMCs), obtained at new diagnosis, from a patient treated with antithyroid drugs. Every receptor here comes from a woman aged 18-35 years with Graves disease. Both conserved end residues are part of each CDR3. Fields, in order: V gene, J gene, CDR3 protein.

V gene: TRBV20-1; J gene: TRBJ2-1; CDR3 protein: CSARGYSSYNEQFF
V gene: TRBV28; J gene: TRBJ2-2; CDR3 protein: CASSSLGSGTGELFF
V gene: TRBV6-2/TRBV6-3; J gene: TRBJ2-1; CDR3 protein: CASSYPSPLGSYNEQFF
V gene: TRBV2; J gene: TRBJ2-7; CDR3 protein: CASNNGLSTSSYEQYF
V gene: TRBV28; J gene: TRBJ2-1; CDR3 protein: CASSFPPGGSYNEQFF
V gene: TRBV27; J gene: TRBJ2-5; CDR3 protein: CASSFGRGETQYF
V gene: TRBV6-5; J gene: TRBJ2-1; CDR3 protein: CASSYVEGSYNEQFF
V gene: TRBV6-2/TRBV6-3; J gene: TRBJ2-5; CDR3 protein: CASLKYGDRETQYF
V gene: TRBV27; J gene: TRBJ1-3; CDR3 protein: CASSPDRVRKGNTIYF
V gene: TRBV7-2; J gene: TRBJ2-5; CDR3 protein: CASSFGPDREETQYF
V gene: TRBV2; J gene: TRBJ2-7; CDR3 protein: CASSVFSGRGYEQYF
V gene: TRBV20-1; J gene: TRBJ2-2; CDR3 protein: CRPGPTTSAFPSAGELFF
V gene: TRBV2; J gene: TRBJ2-2; CDR3 protein: CASSEAGTGGPRRSGELFF
V gene: TRBV29-1; J gene: TRBJ2-5; CDR3 protein: CSVGGRTNEETQYF
V gene: TRBV14; J gene: TRBJ2-3; CDR3 protein: CASSQDFGRGIPDTQYF
V gene: TRBV20-1; J gene: TRBJ2-2; CDR3 protein: CSARFPFGTSGTGELFF
V gene: TRBV10-3; J gene: TRBJ1-2; CDR3 protein: CAISESEVGGRRGSRNGYTF
V gene: TRBV19; J gene: TRBJ1-1; CDR3 protein: CASNPFLRDTEAFF
V gene: TRBV7-2; J gene: TRBJ2-5; CDR3 protein: CASSFGVGTQYF
V gene: TRBV12-3/TRBV12-4; J gene: TRBJ2-1; CDR3 protein: CASSLGTYNEQFF
V gene: TRBV20-1; J gene: TRBJ2-7; CDR3 protein: CSARSLPTSGIEKYEQYF
V gene: TRBV13; J gene: TRBJ2-7; CDR3 protein: CATLNPGTRGEQYF
V gene: TRBV30; J gene: TRBJ2-2; CDR3 protein: CAWSDGLGGELFF
V gene: TRBV18; J gene: TRBJ2-3; CDR3 protein: CASRGPPVPDTQYF
V gene: TRBV6-1; J gene: TRBJ1-5; CDR3 protein: CASQRDVLNQPQHF
V gene: TRBV2; J gene: TRBJ2-1; CDR3 protein: CASSGESLTEQFF
V gene: TRBV4-3; J gene: TRBJ2-1; CDR3 protein: CASSQDLAGAYNEQFF
V gene: TRBV6-1; J gene: TRBJ2-5; CDR3 protein: CASRGAGEQAQYF
V gene: TRBV6-2/TRBV6-3; J gene: TRBJ2-6; CDR3 protein: CASSYSPLGQGGSGANVLTF
V gene: TRBV10-3; J gene: TRBJ2-5; CDR3 protein: CAISESGETQYF
V gene: TRBV20-1; J gene: TRBJ1-4; CDR3 protein: CSARVGGISEKLFF
V gene: TRBV6-1; J gene: TRBJ2-7; CDR3 protein: CASTLGLAGGPHIYEQYF
V gene: TRBV7-9; J gene: TRBJ2-3; CDR3 protein: CASSSSGGGQADTQYF